The clone carrying this T cell receptor beta chain has a count of ten or more. The target antigen is unknown. The authors prepared the TCRbeta library with unique molecular identifiers. TCRdb called the PCR reads again in MiXCR, with one record for every CDR3 protein. The table records over 100,000 distinct CDR3 sequences, approximately 6% of them present only once. This sample is part of a study of T-cell reconstitution after alpha-beta-depleted transplantation in children. Findings and limits, study-wide: It was reported that alpha-beta T cells came from several hundred expanded graft clones (about two months after transplant). After transplant, high TCRbeta diversity at day 60 in some patients arose from surviving recipient T cells and thymic progenitors. Newly produced T cells mostly provided counts and TCRbeta diversity after one year, as hyperexpanded clones declined.

The source of this sequence is a female patient aged 2-9 years who had a stem cell transplant for Fanconi anemia, so the T cells may come from the graft donor. The sample was PBMCs, mostly from graft donor cells, taken 60 days after TCRalphabeta/CD19-depleted stem cell transplant.

The DNA of the CDR3 is TGTGCCACCAGTGATTCCGCCCTTAACCGGTACAATGAGCAGTTCTTC. Translation gives CATSDSALNRYNEQFF. The rearrangement links TRBV24-1 to TRBJ2-1; D unresolved. Germline V gene lookup returns CDR1 KGHDR and CDR2 SFDVKD. CDR3 length equals 16 residues. Trimming removed 2 bases from V and 4 bases from J, with 14 bases in between.